Here is one T cell receptor beta chain with its context. The antigen is not known. The entry originates in a study of T cell responses to AZD1222 COVID-19 vaccine. Trimming removed 6 bases at V and 5 bases at J, with 6 bases between. Looked up from germline, CDR1 is MRHNA and CDR2 is SNTAGT. The CDR3 is made up of 11 amino acids. Study-wide results and limits: Reportedly, nearly half the spike-specific TCRs target unmutated variant regions. Among AZD1222 vaccinees, only 5 to 7 were seropositive at baseline.

Sequencing was performed with immunoSEQ multiplex PCR; in TCRdb, only in-frame clones are kept and a portion is missing. The data hold 99,000 or so clones, with 70% to 90% observed a single time. The chain recombines TRBV6-4 with TRBJ2-3; D gene ambiguous. The receptor was isolated from an adult in good health. Sequenced material: peripheral blood, taken on day 0 of AZD1222 vaccination. CDR3 nucleotides: TGTGCCAGCAGCCACAAAGATACGCAGTATTTT. Its translation is CASSHKDTQYF.